The 10 T cell receptor beta chains presented below share a single source sample, sequenced in a study of T cells in narcolepsy. This table comes from immunoSEQ multiplex PCR, and its TCRdb copy is limited to in-frame clones, with some not included. The sample comprises roughly 35,000 clones, about 85% of which are singletons, and roughly 1.7% rests with the top ten. The sample was CD45RA- memory CD4+ T cells from PBMCs. Every receptor here comes from a human donor with narcolepsy.

The rearrangement uses TRBV30 and TRBJ1-6, with D hard to call. The germline V gene has CDR1 GTSNPN and CDR2 SVGIG (reference sequence). Trimming cost V 0 bases and J 0 bases, with 9 bases left between them. The CDR3 length is 16 residues. CDR3 coding DNA: TGTGCCTGGAGTGTTAAGGGTGCCTCCTATAATTCACCCCTCCACTTT. Residues: CAWSVKGASYNSPLHF.

The genes are TRBV7-8 and TRBJ2-5; D ambiguous. Per the germline V gene, CDR1 is SGHVS and CDR2 is FQNEAQ. The CDR3 is 10 residues long. V lost 5 bases and J lost 2, with 0 bases in between. The CDR3 bases are TGTGCCAGCAGCCAAGAGACCCAGTACTTC. Its protein product is CASSQETQYF. The variable domain in full, completed from reference TRBV7-8 and TRBJ2-5, reads GAGVSQSPRYKVAKRGQDVALRCDPISGHVSLFWYQQALGQGPEFLTYFQNEAQLDKSGLPSDRFFAERPEGSVSTLKIQRTQQEDSAVYLCASSQETQYFGPGTRLLVL.

The chain is built from TRBV5-4 and TRBJ1-1; no reliable D call. Between the trimmed V and J ends, which lost 0 bases and 2 bases, there was a span of 8 bases. The CDR3 consists of 14 residues. Germline V gene data show CDR1 as SGHNT and CDR2 as YYREEE (reference sequence). CDR3 loop: CASSLARANTEAFF. The CDR3 region has the DNA TGTGCCAGCAGCTTGGCCAGAGCCAACACTGAAGCTTTCTTT.

The V call is TRBV4-2, the J call TRBJ1-1; 7 bases line up with TRBD1. Germline V CDR1 and CDR2: LGHNA, YNFKEQ. The CDR3 is made up of 15 amino acids. The ends lost 2 bases at V and 1 base at J; junction bases unmatched: 4. The CDR3 is CASSQYTGANTEAFF. The CDR3 nucleotides are TGTGCCAGCAGCCAATATACAGGGGCGAACACTGAAGCTTTCTTT.

The J gene is TRBJ1-2, the V gene TRBV28; a possible D gene is TRBD1 (6 bases). This CDR3 has 14 amino acids. V was trimmed by 6 bases and J by 3 bases, leaving 14 bases between them. CDR1 is MDHEN, CDR2 SYDVKM, per germline. This chain's CDR3 is CASSPDRLDYGYTF. The CDR3 DNA reads TGTGCCAGCAGCCCCGACAGGCTAGACTATGGCTACACCTTC.

The chain employs TRBV19 and TRBJ1-1; D is uncertain. The CDR3 is 13 residues long. CDR1 and CDR2 (germline): LNHDA, SQIVND (reference sequence). With 1 base removed from V and 11 bases from J, the gap between germline ends came to 14 bases. The chain's CDR3 is CASSIGAPIGAFF. The CDR3, as DNA: TGTGCCAGTAGTATAGGGGCCCCCATTGGCGCTTTCTTT.

V usage is TRBV6-6 and J usage is TRBJ2-7; the D is unclear. Germline loops: CDR1 MNHNY, CDR2 SVGAGI (reference sequence). V lost 2 bases, J lost 0 bases, and 5 bases lay in between. This CDR3 is 13 amino acids long. CDR3 amino acids: CASSYPSSYEQYF. Written as DNA, the CDR3 is TGTGCCAGCAGTTACCCTTCCTCCTACGAGCAGTACTTC.

The rearrangement joins TRBV11-2 to TRBJ1-4; no definite D call. Germline loops: CDR1 SGHAT, CDR2 FQNNGV. Trimming took 5 bases from V and 0 from J, leaving 10 bases between them. The CDR3 consists of 15 residues. CDR3: CASSPNGATNEKLFF. CDR3 DNA: TGTGCCAGCAGCCCAAACGGGGCAACTAATGAAAAACTGTTTTTT. The whole variable domain, filled in from reference TRBV11-2 and TRBJ1-4, reads EAGVAQSPRYKIIEKRQSVAFWCNPISGHATLYWYQQILGQGPKLLIQFQNNGVVDDSQLPKDRFSAERLKGVDSTLKIQPAKLEDSAVYLCASSPNGATNEKLFFGSGTQLSVL.

This clone was recorded only once. The J gene is TRBJ2-5, the V gene TRBV11-3; 7 bases are a match to TRBD1. The CDR3 is 13 residues long. V was pared by 10 bases and J by 2 bases, with 7 bases of the junction left unmatched. From germline, CDR1 is SGHNT and CDR2 YENEEA. The CDR3 reads CATTDRVQETQYF. Written as DNA, the CDR3 is TGTGCCACTACCGACAGGGTACAAGAGACCCAGTACTTC.

V is TRBV18 and J is TRBJ2-1; D perhaps matches TRBD2 (6 bases). Looked up from germline, CDR1 is KGHSH and CDR2 is LQKENI. Trimming pared 7 bases from V and 6 bases from J, leaving 10 bases between. The CDR3 is 12 residues long. DNA for the CDR3: TGTGCCAGCTTACCCGGGGGCAATGAGCAGTTCTTC. As protein: CASLPGGNEQFF. Using reference TRBV18 and TRBJ2-1 for the parts outside the CDR3, the full variable domain is NAGVMQNPRHLVRRRGQEARLRCSPMKGHSHVYWYRQLPEEGLKFMVYLQKENIIDESGMPKERFSAEFPKEGPSILRIQQVVRGDSAAYFCASLPGGNEQFFGPGTRLTVL.